The 13 T cell receptor beta chains given below trace back to one sample, sequenced in a study of blood T cell repertoires in COVID-19 (TCRdb year 2020). Receptor amplification or capture employed the immunoSEQ multiplex PCR assay. Imported from immuneACCESS, the table was reduced by TCRdb to in-frame sequences with V and J called. These copies leave out some clones; in studies compared against another copy, an unresolved V gene accounts for under half, and the cause of the remainder is not known. Counted in this sample were 120,000 to 150,000 clones; 84% of them appeared once. Roughly 4.5% of the sample is held by the ten biggest clonotypes. The material sequenced was peripheral blood. The receptors stem from a human donor in a cohort sampled during active COVID-19.

There are a few counts of this clone. This rearrangement joins TRBV2 to TRBJ1-6; TRBD1 is a possible D gene (6 bases). Per the germline V gene, CDR1 is SNHLY and CDR2 is FYNNEI. V lost 7 bases to trimming and J lost 9 bases, with 16 bases between them. CDR3 size: 14 residues. This chain's CDR3 is CASTRRGEGSPLHF. CDR3 sequence (DNA): TGTGCCAGCACTCGGAGGGGGGAGGGTTCACCCCTCCACTTT.

This clone was seen only a few times. The rearrangement uses TRBV19 and TRBJ1-2; 7 bases are a match to TRBD1. The CDR3 extends over 18 amino acids. In germline, CDR1 is LNHDA, CDR2 SQIVND (reference sequence). V was clipped by 6 bases and J by 0 bases; unmatched bases: 16. CDR3 coding DNA: TGTGCCAGTAGGACAGGGTTCGATTTAACTAAGACTAACTATGGCTACACCTTC. This translates into CASRTGFDLTKTNYGYTF.

V is TRBV30 and J is TRBJ2-1; TRBD2 agrees at 9 bases. There are 17 residues in the CDR3. Per the germline V gene, CDR1 is GTSNPN and CDR2 is SVGIG (reference sequence). Germline trimming cut 0 bases from V and 4 bases from J; bases unmatched to any gene: 10. In DNA, the CDR3 is TGTGCCTGGAGTGTACGATTGGGAGCGGGGGGATACAATGAGCAGTTCTTC. It is translated as CAWSVRLGAGGYNEQFF.

The V and J genes are TRBV10-2 and TRBJ1-4, with 10 positions matching TRBD1. The germline gives CDR1 WSHSY, CDR2 SAAADI. This CDR3 spans 14 amino acids. V lost 3 bases to trimming and J lost 8 bases; unmatched junction nucleotides: 3. The DNA of the CDR3 is TGCGCCAGCAGTGATGGGACAGGGGTGGAAAAACTGTTTTTT. Translating gives CASSDGTGVEKLFF.

The J gene is TRBJ2-3, the V gene TRBV5-4; D remains unclear. The length of the CDR3 is 14 residues. CDR1 and CDR2 (germline): SGHNT, YYREEE (reference sequence). V was pared by 3 bases and J by 2 bases, with 10 bases between. CDR3 sequence reads: CASSSETVTDTQYF. CDR3 bases: TGTGCCAGCAGCTCGGAAACAGTCACAGATACGCAGTATTTT.

This chain connects TRBV13 to TRBJ2-4; the D is unclear. The CDR3 sequence is 13 residues long. Between the trimmed V and J ends, which lost 2 bases and 7 bases, there was a span of 9 bases. Per the germline V gene, CDR1 is PRHDT and CDR2 is FYEKMQ (reference sequence). The CDR3 reads CASSLISSNIQYF. The CDR3 DNA is TGTGCCAGCAGCTTAATCTCCTCCAACATTCAGTACTTC. Full variable domain (missing parts from reference TRBV13 and TRBJ2-4): AAGVIQSPRHLIKEKRETATLKCYPIPRHDTVYWYQQGPGQDPQFLISFYEKMQSDKGSIPDRFSAQQFSDYHSELNMSSLELGDSALYFCASSLISSNIQYFGAGTRLSVL.

The chain joins TRBV29-1 to TRBJ2-1; perhaps TRBD1 as D (6 bases). The germline V and J ends were trimmed by 7 bases and 3 bases, with 10 bases remaining between them. Germline V gives CDR1 SQVTM, CDR2 ANQGSEA. The CDR3 spans 12 residues. The CDR3 DNA reads TGCAGCGCAACACAGGGCTACAATGAGCAGTTCTTC. Amino acids: CSATQGYNEQFF.

CDR3 sequence (DNA): TGCAGCGTTGACGTCAGGGGAATAACAGATACGCAGTATTTT. Protein: CSVDVRGITDTQYF. The chain recombines TRBV29-1 with TRBJ2-3, with D perhaps TRBD1 (6 bases). The germline V gene encodes CDR1 SQVTM and CDR2 ANQGSEA. V was clipped by 3 bases and J by 3 bases, with 13 bases between them. The length of the CDR3 is 14 residues.

V is TRBV4-2 and J is TRBJ1-2, with D hard to call. Germline CDR1 reads LGHNA; CDR2 reads YNFKEQ. Trimming took 0 bases from V and 7 from J, leaving 9 bases between them. The CDR3 loop spans 13 amino acids. CDR3 sequence (DNA): TGTGCCAGCAGCCAAGAAACAGTCTTTGGCTACACCTTC. It encodes CASSQETVFGYTF.

In the case of this clone: The junction and the germline gene differ at one end; a read error may be behind it. The DNA of the CDR3 is TGCGCCAGCAGTCAAGGACTAGCGGCGAACACCGGGGAGCTGTTTTTT. Its translation is CASSQGLAANTGELFF. V is TRBV4-1 and J is TRBJ2-2, with 10 bases aligning to TRBD2. The CDR3 length is 16 residues. The V gene's germline CDR1 is MGHRA and CDR2 YSYEKL.

This clone was counted between two and nine times. V and J are TRBV4-1 and TRBJ2-1; 9 bases line up with TRBD2. Unmatched junction bases numbered 5, after V lost 1 base and J lost 7 bases. The CDR3 contains 15 residues. CDR1 is MGHRA and CDR2 is YSYEKL in the germline V gene. The CDR3 protein is CASSQGLAGKNEQFF. CDR3 bases: TGCGCCAGCAGCCAAGGGCTAGCGGGAAAGAATGAGCAGTTCTTC.

The chain uses TRBV27 and TRBJ2-3; 9 positions match TRBD2. Germline trimming cut 5 bases from V and 7 bases from J; bases unmatched to any gene: 10. The CDR3 has 15 amino acids. Germline V gene data show CDR1 as MNHEY and CDR2 as SMNVEV (reference sequence). CDR3 coding DNA: TGTGCCAGCAGTCCACTAGGGCGGGAGGGACATACGCAGTATTTT. Encoded protein: CASSPLGREGHTQYF.

The rearrangement uses TRBV5-4 and TRBJ1-1, with D tentatively TRBD1 (5 bases). CDR3 size: 17 residues. Germline loops: CDR1 SGHNT, CDR2 YYREEE (reference sequence). Trimming cost V 1 base and J 1 base, with 17 bases left between them. The CDR3 reads CASSLSAGVARNTEAFF. The CDR3 DNA follows: TGTGCCAGCAGCTTGAGCGCGGGGGTGGCTAGGAACACTGAAGCTTTCTTT.